These 21 T cell receptor beta chains share one sample of origin, sequenced in a study of blood T cell repertoires in COVID-19. TCRdb keeps only in-frame clones here, not all; method: immunoSEQ multiplex PCR. The profile shows 400,000 or so clones, less than 95% of them singletons. The sequenced sample consisted of PBMCs or T cells enriched from blood (not recorded which). These TCRs come from a man between 18 and 35 years old who had recovered from COVID-19.

This chain links TRBV11-2 with TRBJ1-2; D ambiguous. Germline CDR1 and CDR2: SGHAT and FQNNGV. The CDR3 extends over 15 amino acids. The V end was cut by 5 bases, the J end by 2 bases, with 15 bases between. The CDR3 sequence: CASSPLRGFNYGYTF. The CDR3 coding sequence is TGTGCCAGCAGCCCCTTGCGGGGTTTCAACTATGGCTACACCTTC.

This clone was seen a handful of times. The CDR3 here is CASSAGTGGGGNTIYF. The CDR3 region has the DNA TGTGCCAGCAGCGCAGGAACAGGGGGCGGTGGAAACACCATATATTTT. The genes are TRBV9 and TRBJ1-3; 9 nucleotides agree with TRBD1. Germline V CDR1 and CDR2: SGDLS, YYNGEE. The CDR3 has 16 amino acids. J gave up 3 bases and V 3 bases, and 7 bases lay outside the gene matches.

This clone was detected only once. The V and J genes are TRBV3-1 (or the pseudogene TRBV3-2) and TRBJ1-4; D gene uncertain. The germline V gene has CDR1 LGHDT and CDR2 YNNKEL (reference sequence). The V and J ends lost 0 bases and 8 bases respectively, with 7 bases between them. CDR3 length: 13 amino acids. CDR3 in amino acids: CASSQEVGEKLFF. The CDR3 DNA sequence: TGTGCCAGCAGCCAAGAGGTTGGCGAAAAACTGTTTTTT.

The J gene is TRBJ2-2, the V gene TRBV28; TRBD2 matches 7 bases. V dropped 3 bases and J dropped 4; count of bases not matched to a gene: 11. CDR1 is MDHEN and CDR2 is SYDVKM in the germline V gene. The CDR3 length is 17 residues. The CDR3 nucleotides are TGTGCCAGCAGTTTTATTCTCCGGGGGGAGACCACCGGGGAGCTGTTTTTT. Amino acids: CASSFILRGETTGELFF.

The J gene is TRBJ1-1, the V gene TRBV2; D not certain. V was trimmed by 6 bases and J by 3 bases, leaving 5 bases between them. CDR1 and CDR2 from the germline V gene are SNHLY and FYNNEI. The CDR3 runs to 11 residues. DNA for the CDR3: TGTGCCAGCAGAGAGGACACTGAAGCTTTCTTT. This codes for CASREDTEAFF.

The V gene is TRBV19, the J gene TRBJ2-2; 8 nucleotides line up with TRBD1. The CDR3 is 17 amino acids. V shed 8 bases and J 3 bases; nucleotides not matched to a gene: 14. CDR1 is LNHDA and CDR2 is SQIVND in the germline V gene (reference sequence). The chain's CDR3 is CASLKGIGQGYTGELFF. As DNA, the CDR3 is TGTGCCAGTCTAAAAGGGATCGGACAGGGATACACCGGGGAGCTGTTTTTT.

This chain uses TRBV13 with TRBJ2-7; 9 bases align to TRBD2. CDR3 length equals 16 residues. The germline V gene encodes CDR1 PRHDT and CDR2 FYEKMQ (reference sequence). With 5 bases clipped from V and 0 bases from J, the junction kept 8 bases outside the gene matches. The CDR3: CASSKWTSVTSYEQYF. As DNA, the CDR3 is TGTGCCAGCAGCAAATGGACTAGCGTGACCTCCTACGAGCAGTACTTC. Together with reference TRBV13 and TRBJ2-7, the CDR3 gives the full variable domain: AAGVIQSPRHLIKEKRETATLKCYPIPRHDTVYWYQQGPGQDPQFLISFYEKMQSDKGSIPDRFSAQQFSDYHSELNMSSLELGDSALYFCASSKWTSVTSYEQYFGPGTRLTVT.

V is TRBV5-8 and J is TRBJ1-5; TRBD1 matches at 10 bases. J lost 7 bases, V lost 4 bases, and 11 bases had no gene match. Germline values: CDR1 SGHTS, CDR2 YDEGEE. The CDR3 spans 16 residues. In DNA form, the CDR3 reads TGTGCCAGCAGCAGGGGGACAGGGGTTGGGGAACAGCCCCAGCATTTT. Its protein is CASSRGTGVGEQPQHF.

V gene TRBV11-2 combines with J gene TRBJ2-1; TRBD2 matches 8 bases. The CDR3 has 17 amino acids. Losses at the gene ends were 5 bases for V and 9 bases for J; bases not matched to a gene: 18. Germline-derived CDR1 and CDR2 are SGHAT and FQNNGV. The CDR3 DNA follows: TGTGCCAGCAGCCTCCGGGGGAGCGGGAGTCCCCAGGCTGAGCAGTTCTTC. Protein sequence: CASSLRGSGSPQAEQFF.

V usage is TRBV28 and J usage is TRBJ2-1; 9 nucleotides line up with TRBD2. Germline V gene data show CDR1 as MDHEN and CDR2 as SYDVKM. V shed 5 bases, J shed 0 bases, and the junction held 11 bases outside the gene matches. The CDR3 length is 18 residues. The DNA of the CDR3 is TGTGCCAGCAGTCTAGGTGCTAGCGGGAAGAGCTCCTACAATGAGCAGTTCTTC. Translating gives CASSLGASGKSSYNEQFF.

The rearrangement uses TRBV27 and TRBJ1-2, with 8 nucleotides matching TRBD1. CDR1 and CDR2 (germline): MNHEY, SMNVEV (reference sequence). J was trimmed by 2 bases and V by 0 bases; bases with no gene match: 2. CDR3 length: 15 residues. CDR3 coding DNA: TGTGCCAGCAGTTTATCTGGGGACAGGAACTATGGCTACACCTTC. This codes for CASSLSGDRNYGYTF.

J is TRBJ1-3 and V is TRBV10-3; D gene unclear. Per the germline V gene, CDR1 is ENHRY and CDR2 is SYGVKD. The CDR3 is made up of 18 amino acids. The V end was cut by 0 bases, the J end by 2 bases, with 17 bases between. The CDR3 reads CAISESFARSATGNTIYF. CDR3 DNA: TGTGCCATCAGTGAGTCGTTCGCCAGATCAGCGACTGGAAACACCATATATTTT.

The chain combines TRBV5-1 with TRBJ1-6; weak D call: TRBD1 (6 bases). Looked up from germline, CDR1 is SGHRS and CDR2 is YFSETQ. Trimming removed 0 bases at V and 10 bases at J, with 17 bases between. This CDR3 has 16 residues. The chain's CDR3 is CASSLGGGPPGSPLHF. Written as DNA, the CDR3 is TGCGCCAGCAGCTTGGGTGGGGGCCCTCCTGGATCACCCCTCCACTTT.

This chain links TRBV30 with TRBJ1-5; D call uncertain. The CDR3 has 14 residues. Germline assignment: CDR1 GTSNPN and CDR2 SVGIG (reference sequence). The germline V and J ends were trimmed by 0 bases and 3 bases, with 9 bases remaining between them. In nucleotides, the CDR3 is TGTGCCTGGAGTGTAGGTGACAACAATCAGCCCCAGCATTTT. Translating it yields CAWSVGDNNQPQHF.

The chain uses TRBV28 and TRBJ1-5; D may be TRBD1 (6 bases). Germline CDR1 reads MDHEN; CDR2 reads SYDVKM. Trimming stripped 6 bases from V and 1 base from J, with 10 bases between. The CDR3 is made up of 14 amino acids. CDR3 sequence (DNA): TGTGCCAGCAGGGCCGGGACAAGCAATCAGCCCCAGCATTTT. Encoded protein: CASRAGTSNQPQHF.

The V gene is TRBV28, the J gene TRBJ1-2, with D perhaps TRBD1 (6 bases). V lost 4 bases to trimming and J lost 4 bases, with 10 bases between them. The CDR3 extends over 13 amino acids. CDR1 MDHEN and CDR2 SYDVKM come from the germline V gene. In nucleotides, the CDR3 is TGTGCCAGCAGTTCCAACAGGGCCTATGGCTACACCTTC. Translated: CASSSNRAYGYTF.

This chain links TRBV5-5 with TRBJ1-5, with a weak D call TRBD1 (6 bases). Germline V gene data show CDR1 as SGHKS and CDR2 as YYEKEE (reference sequence). Trimming shortened V by 4 bases and J by 2 bases, and 16 bases separated the two germline ends. This CDR3 has 16 residues. CDR3: CASSKLYRDRNQPQHF. The CDR3 nucleotides read TGTGCCAGCAGCAAATTGTACAGGGATCGCAATCAGCCCCAGCATTTT.

The J gene is TRBJ2-1, the V gene TRBV5-4, with D possibly matching TRBD2 (5 bases). Germline CDR1 and CDR2: SGHNT and YYREEE (reference sequence). V lost 2 bases and J lost 0, with 9 bases in between. The CDR3 contains 15 residues. CDR3 nucleotide sequence: TGTGCCAGCAGCTTCCGACGGGACTCCTACAATGAGCAGTTCTTC. This codes for CASSFRRDSYNEQFF. Full variable domain (outside the CDR3, taken from reference TRBV5-4 and TRBJ2-1): ETGVTQSPTHLIKTRGQQVTLRCSSQSGHNTVSWYQQALGQGPQFIFQYYREEENGRGNFPPRFSGLQFPNYSSELNVNALELDDSALYLCASSFRRDSYNEQFFGPGTRLTVL.

This chain joins TRBV7-6 and TRBJ2-1; no clear D. Trimming removed 1 base from V and 7 bases from J, with 8 bases in between. Germline CDR1 reads SGHVS; CDR2 reads FNYEAQ. The CDR3 sequence is 13 residues long. The CDR3 protein is CASSLDGFNEQFF. In DNA form, the CDR3 reads TGTGCCAGCAGCTTAGACGGGTTTAATGAGCAGTTCTTC.

CDR3 sequence: CASTYRARDEQYF. The DNA of the CDR3 is TGTGCCAGCACGTACCGTGCTCGGGACGAGCAGTACTTC. This chain joins TRBV12-3 or TRBV12-4 and TRBJ2-7; D uncertain. The CDR3 has 13 residues. With 7 bases removed from V and 5 bases from J, the gap between germline ends came to 15 bases.

This rearrangement joins TRBV11-3 to TRBJ1-1, with D possibly matching TRBD1 (6 bases). Per germline, CDR1 SGHNT and CDR2 YENEEA. V gave up 3 bases and J gave up 0 bases, with 11 bases separating them. The length of the CDR3 is 15 residues. The CDR3 protein is CASSFRGTVNTEAFF. CDR3 DNA: TGTGCCAGCAGCTTTAGGGGGACGGTGAACACTGAAGCTTTCTTT.